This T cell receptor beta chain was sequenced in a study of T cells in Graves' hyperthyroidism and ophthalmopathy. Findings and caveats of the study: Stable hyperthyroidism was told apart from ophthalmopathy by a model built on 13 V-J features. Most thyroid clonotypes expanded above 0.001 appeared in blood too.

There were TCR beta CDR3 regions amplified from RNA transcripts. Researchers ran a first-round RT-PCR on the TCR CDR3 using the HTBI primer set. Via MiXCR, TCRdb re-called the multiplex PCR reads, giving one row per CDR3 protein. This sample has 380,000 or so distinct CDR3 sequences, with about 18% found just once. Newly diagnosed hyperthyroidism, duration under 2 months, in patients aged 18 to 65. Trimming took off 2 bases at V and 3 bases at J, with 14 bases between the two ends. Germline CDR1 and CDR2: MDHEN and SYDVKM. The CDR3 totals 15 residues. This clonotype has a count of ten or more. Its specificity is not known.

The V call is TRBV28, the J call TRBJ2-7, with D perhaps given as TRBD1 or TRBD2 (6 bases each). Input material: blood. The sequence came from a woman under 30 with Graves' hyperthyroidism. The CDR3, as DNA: TGTGCCAGCAGTTTAGAGACGGGGGCCCTCTACGAGCAGTACTTC. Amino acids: CASSLETGALYEQYF.